This T cell receptor (beta chain) is drawn from a study of human T cells and chemical hapten exposure (dated by TCRdb to the early 2020s). For context, the study as a whole: For sensitization, 2% DPC in acetone was applied to a 2 cm by 2 cm area of upper inner arm skin. Weekly therapeutic DPC doses were additionally applied to the scalp of patients throughout the roughly 25-week study period. Patch testing was done on the upper back using Finn chambers containing 0.01% DPC, and results were scored after 6 days according to International Contact Dermatitis Research Group standards. Alopecia areata with under or over 50% scalp involvement, alopecia totalis and alopecia universalis were represented in the patient cohort, which was mostly female. Libraries were pooled for sequencing, and per-sample TCR yields varied mainly because of small differences in library volumes within the pool. In alopecia patients, the study followed how the peripheral blood TCR repertoire changed in vivo over primary and secondary sensitization to diphenylcyclopropenone (DPC), a hapten. Blood samples were taken from patients before sensitization (week 0) and at 2, 6 and about 24 weeks after DPC sensitization. Blood for TCR sequencing was provided by twenty-nine alopecia patients at one to four time points (pre-sensitization, 2, 6 and 24 weeks). Overall study results and their limits: Because all patients had alopecia, a presumed autoimmune disease, the immune response of the patients might differ from that of healthy individuals. Compared with pre-sensitization or healthy control sets, expanded TCRs formed significantly more large CDR3 similarity clusters, which is consistent with antigen-driven responses. Repeated subsampling changed both the strength of the expansion versus patch-test correlation and the threshold at which the correlation became significant. A positive correlation was found between the number of PT1 expanded TCRs and patch test score, with significance reached at thresholds 8, 16 and 32 but not 4. The number of TCRs above 1 in 1000 frequency did not change with DPC sensitization; there was no evidence of global repertoire structure alterations.

Libraries were built with RACE. The sequencer listed for this sample is NextSeq 500. During library preparation, unique molecular identifiers were attached to individual cDNA molecules so that TCRs could be counted in a quantitative, reproducible way. Both TCR alpha and TCR beta chains were sequenced from each blood RNA sample. For the original study's pipeline: The median number of TCRs per sample was 90,000 to 100,000, ranging from roughly 20,000 to 700,000. The Decombinator software suite was used to annotate the V, J and CDR3 of the TCR reads. For PS versus PT1 abundance plots, all samples were subsampled to the same number of TCRs (28,000). Expanded TCRs were defined as absent before sensitization and observed at least eight times at the 2-week time point. The public reads were reanalyzed by TCRdb: fastp trimming at Q25, MiXCR alignment, in-frame beta chains only. A single entry per CDR3 protein holds the most common genes and DNA from its merged rows. TCRdb's processing, not the authors' own work, is the source of the V and J calls. The sample includes about 90,000 distinct CDR3 sequences, with 11% observed a single time. The leading ten clones occupy 0.85% to 1.2% of the sample.

The table lists this clonotype with a few counts. The antigen it recognizes is unknown. Per-base qualities were not stored, and no clone one base away is much larger. The sample's time point label, decoded: patch test 3, about 24 weeks after DPC sensitization. What this sample's treatment or condition label stands for: therapeutic diphenylcyclopropenone sensitization with weekly scalp DPC. At every patch-test visit, the blood draw took place before the patch test was put on. Patients were eligible if aged 18 to 70, diagnosed with alopecia and judged suitable for DPC therapy, and pregnant patients were excluded. Total RNA was extracted from unfractionated whole blood collected in Tempus Blood RNA tubes. V lost 6 bases and J lost 5 bases, and the count of bases not matched to a germline gene is 5. The germline V gene gives CDR1 as SNHLY and CDR2 as FYNNEI. Measured from the cysteine to the phenylalanine, the CDR3 is 14 residues long. The entry retains the CDR3 DNA only, 42 bases that are in frame from base 1.

The sequence joins TRBV2 to TRBJ1-4, and 8 junction bases match TRBD1. This sequence originates from a woman in her twenties or thirties with alopecia areata. Some clones in this sample may be carry-over from other donors' samples. Sequencing was performed on whole blood, taken in connection with sensitization to the hapten diphenylcyclopropenone (DPC). The CDR3 has the sequence CASSGQGGNEKLFF. At the DNA level, the sequence is TGTGCCAGCAGCGGACAGGGAGGGAATGAAAAACTGTTTTTT. The full variable domain, completed from the reference TRBV2 and TRBJ1-4 proteins outside the CDR3, reads EPEVTQTPSHQVTQMGQEVILRCVPISNHLYFYWYRQILGQKVEFLVSFYNNEISEKSEIFDDQFSVERPDGSNFTLKIRSTKLEDSAMYFCASSGQGGNEKLFFGSGTQLSVL.